A single count supports the clone carrying this TCR beta chain. Antigen: not known. Germline and junction disagree at one end, which may indicate a read error. The source of the sample is a study of T cells after yellow fever vaccination. Study-wide results and caveats: Sorted repertoires could include abundant contaminating clonotypes from bulk cells. Weaker overall was a secondary response that nonetheless peaked faster, on day 5 versus 15. Post-booster repertoires contained most primary-vaccination clones again (around 97% CD4, around 89% CD8).

Germline lookup yields CDR1 SEHNR and CDR2 FQNEAQ (reference sequence). This CDR3 has 13 amino acids. Universal primer sites and UMIs were introduced during 5'RACE template-switching synthesis of TCR cDNA. One entry per CDR3 protein results from TCRdb running MiXCR on the 5' RACE reads. The table lists around 350,000 distinct CDR3 sequences, roughly 6.2% of them singletons. The sequences come from PBMCs, collected 5 days after the yellow fever booster vaccination. The genes are TRBV7-9 and TRBJ2-1, with TRBD1 matching 7 bases. The origin of this receptor is a man aged 25 to 40 who received the YFV17D yellow fever vaccine. The CDR3 reads CASGLDRVHEQFF. The CDR3, as DNA: TGTGCCAGCGGCTTAGACAGGGTCCATGAGCAGTTCTTC.